This T cell receptor beta chain was recorded in a study of T cells in Graves' hyperthyroidism and ophthalmopathy. This clonotype has a count of ten or more. Every diagnosis used clinical symptoms, serum thyroxine and TRAb, thyroid ultrasound and orbital computed tomography. V lost 5 bases, J lost 0 bases, and 16 bases lay in between. Germline CDR1 MNHNS, CDR2 SASEGT. This CDR3 comprises 16 residues. From RNA transcripts, TCR beta CDR3 regions were amplified. Using the HTBI primer set, a first-round RT-PCR was run on the TCR CDR3. TCRdb passed the multiplex PCR reads through MiXCR, listing each CDR3 protein once. The data contain 380,000 or so distinct CDR3 sequences, approximately 13% of them singletons.

The chain combines TRBV6-1 with TRBJ1-1; a possible D gene is TRBD1 (5 bases). This clonotype originated in a man aged 25-45 years with Graves' hyperthyroidism that later progressed to Graves' ophthalmopathy. What was sequenced was blood. The CDR3 region has the DNA TGTGCCAGCAGTACAACCTACGAGGGGATGAACACTGAAGCTTTCTTT. This gives the protein CASSTTYEGMNTEAFF.